These T cell receptor beta chains were read from a single sample in a study of blood T cell repertoires in COVID-19. Produced via immunoSEQ multiplex PCR; TCRdb's table is partial and in-frame only. The sample has about 170,000 clones; around nine tenths are singletons. The sequenced sample was peripheral blood. All receptors come from a man aged 65-85 years with acute or convalescent COVID-19. CDR3s include the opening cysteine and the closing phenylalanine or tryptophan. D genes are given only for firm matches. The size field is filled for only some rows; it gives once, few, many or a size class.

CDR3 DNA: TGCGCCAGCAGCTTGGGGCCGACAGGGGCGGTTGATCAGCCCCAGCATTTT
CDR3 protein: CASSLGPTGAVDQPQHF
J gene: TRBJ1-5
D gene: TRBD1
clone size: .
V gene: TRBV5-1

CDR3 DNA: TGCGCCAGCAGCACCGACAGGGTCCCCTTCCTAGATACGCAGTATTTT
CDR3 protein: CASSTDRVPFLDTQYF
J gene: TRBJ2-3
D gene: TRBD1
clone size: once
V gene: TRBV5-1

CDR3 DNA: TGCGCCAGCAGCTTAGACAGAGATCAGCCCCAGCATTTT
CDR3 protein: CASSLDRDQPQHF
J gene: TRBJ1-5
D gene: .
clone size: few
V gene: TRBV5-1

CDR3 DNA: TGTGCCTGGAGCCCAGGGGTCATGGGGCAGCCCCAGCATTTT
CDR3 protein: CAWSPGVMGQPQHF
J gene: TRBJ1-5
D gene: .
clone size: once
V gene: TRBV30

CDR3 DNA: TGTGCCAGCAGCCACCTAGCGGGAGCGCGCTCCTACAATGAGCAGTTCTTC
CDR3 protein: CASSHLAGARSYNEQFF
J gene: TRBJ2-1
D gene: TRBD2
clone size: .
V gene: TRBV3-1/TRBV3-2

CDR3 DNA: TGTGCCTGGAGTGTAGGAGATCAGCCCCAGCATTTT
CDR3 protein: CAWSVGDQPQHF
J gene: TRBJ1-5
D gene: .
clone size: .
V gene: TRBV30

CDR3 DNA: TGTGCCAGCAGCCGGGGGGGGCTTAATGAAAAACTGTTTTTT
CDR3 protein: CASSRGGLNEKLFF
J gene: TRBJ1-4
D gene: .
clone size: .
V gene: TRBV3-1/TRBV3-2

CDR3 DNA: TGTGCCAGCAGTGAAGCGCTTGGGCTAGCGGTCGAAGAGACCCAGTACTTC
CDR3 protein: CASSEALGLAVEETQYF
J gene: TRBJ2-5
D gene: TRBD2
clone size: .
V gene: TRBV2

CDR3 DNA: TGCGCCAGCAGCAATCAGGGGGTAGATACGCAGTATTTT
CDR3 protein: CASSNQGVDTQYF
J gene: TRBJ2-3
D gene: TRBD1
clone size: .
V gene: TRBV5-1

CDR3 DNA: TGCGCCAGCAGCGTACGGGGACTAGCTGGGAATGAGCAGTTCTTC
CDR3 protein: CASSVRGLAGNEQFF
J gene: TRBJ2-1
D gene: TRBD2
clone size: .
V gene: TRBV5-1